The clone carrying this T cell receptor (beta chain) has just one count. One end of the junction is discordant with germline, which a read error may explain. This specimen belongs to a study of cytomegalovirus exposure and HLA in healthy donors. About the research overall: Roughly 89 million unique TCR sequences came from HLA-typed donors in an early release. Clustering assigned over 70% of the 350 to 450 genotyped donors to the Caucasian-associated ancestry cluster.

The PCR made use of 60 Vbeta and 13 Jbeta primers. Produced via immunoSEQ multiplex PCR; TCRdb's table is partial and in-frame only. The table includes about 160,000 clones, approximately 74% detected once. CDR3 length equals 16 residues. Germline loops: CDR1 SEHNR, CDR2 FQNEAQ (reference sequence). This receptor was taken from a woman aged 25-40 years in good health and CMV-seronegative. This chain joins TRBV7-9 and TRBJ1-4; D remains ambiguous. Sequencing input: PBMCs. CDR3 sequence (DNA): TGTTCCAGCAGCTTAGGTGAGGTGCTCTCGGGTGAAAAACTGTTTTTT. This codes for CSSSLGEVLSGEKLFF.